This paragraph covers one TCR beta chain sequence. Repertoires were generated with immunoSEQ multiplex PCR, while TCRdb's copy carries only in-frame clones and drops some. The repertoire includes 220,000 or so clones, roughly 84% of them detected once, and 5.5% to 7.5% sits in the top ten. Cohorts were assigned according to the clinical history that participants reported. This record comes from a study of blood T cell repertoires in COVID-19. This receptor was obtained from a middle-aged woman who had recovered from COVID-19. The sample comprised PBMCs or T cells enriched from blood (not recorded which).

CDR3 region: CASSWGPQGNTEAFF. The CDR3 DNA reads as TGCGCCAGCAGCTGGGGTCCCCAGGGGAACACTGAAGCTTTCTTT. This chain connects TRBV5-1 to TRBJ1-1, with D possibly matching TRBD1 (5 bases). CDR1 and CDR2 from the germline V gene are SGHRS and YFSETQ. This CDR3 has 15 residues. The V and J ends lost 3 bases and 1 base respectively, with 13 bases between them.